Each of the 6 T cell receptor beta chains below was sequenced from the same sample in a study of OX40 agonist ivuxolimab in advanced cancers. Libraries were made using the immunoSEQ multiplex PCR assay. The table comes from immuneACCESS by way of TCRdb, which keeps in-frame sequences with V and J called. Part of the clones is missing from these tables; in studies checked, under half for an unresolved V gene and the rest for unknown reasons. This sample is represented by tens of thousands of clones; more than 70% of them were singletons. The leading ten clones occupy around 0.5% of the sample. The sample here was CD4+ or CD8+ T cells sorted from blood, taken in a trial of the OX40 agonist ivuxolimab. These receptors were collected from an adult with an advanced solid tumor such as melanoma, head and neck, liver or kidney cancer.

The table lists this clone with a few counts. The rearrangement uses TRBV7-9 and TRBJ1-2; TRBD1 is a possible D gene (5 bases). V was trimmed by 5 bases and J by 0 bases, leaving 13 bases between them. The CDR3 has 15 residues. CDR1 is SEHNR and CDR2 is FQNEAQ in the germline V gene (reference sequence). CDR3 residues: CASSPLGGSNYGYTF. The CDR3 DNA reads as TGTGCCAGCAGCCCCCTCGGGGGATCTAACTATGGCTACACCTTC.

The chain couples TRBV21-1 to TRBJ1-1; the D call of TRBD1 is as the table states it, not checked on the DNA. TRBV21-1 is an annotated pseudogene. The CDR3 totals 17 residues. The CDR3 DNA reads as TGTGCCAGCAGCAAGTTAAGGCGGGGACAGGGGGCGCGAGGGGCTTTCTTT. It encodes CASSKLRRGQGARGAFF.

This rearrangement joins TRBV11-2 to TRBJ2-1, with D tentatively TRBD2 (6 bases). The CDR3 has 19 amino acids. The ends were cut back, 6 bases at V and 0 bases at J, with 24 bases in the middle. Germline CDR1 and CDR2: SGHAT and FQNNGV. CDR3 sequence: CASSLTSTSGGSSYNEQFF. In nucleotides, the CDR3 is TGTGCCAGCAGTCTGACGTCGACTAGTGGGGGTAGCTCCTACAATGAGCAGTTCTTC.

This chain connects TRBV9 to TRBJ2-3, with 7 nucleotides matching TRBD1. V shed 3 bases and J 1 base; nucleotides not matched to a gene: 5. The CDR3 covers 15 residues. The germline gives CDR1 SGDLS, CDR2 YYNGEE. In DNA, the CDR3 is TGTGCCAGCAGCGAGACAGGGTCGGGCACAGATACGCAGTATTTT. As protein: CASSETGSGTDTQYF.

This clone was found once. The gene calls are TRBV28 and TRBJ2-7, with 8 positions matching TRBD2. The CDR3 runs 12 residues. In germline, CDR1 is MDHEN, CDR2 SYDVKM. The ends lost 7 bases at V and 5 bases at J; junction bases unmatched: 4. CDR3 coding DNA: TGTGCCAGCAATACGGGGGGGGACGAGCAGTACTTC. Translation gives CASNTGGDEQYF.

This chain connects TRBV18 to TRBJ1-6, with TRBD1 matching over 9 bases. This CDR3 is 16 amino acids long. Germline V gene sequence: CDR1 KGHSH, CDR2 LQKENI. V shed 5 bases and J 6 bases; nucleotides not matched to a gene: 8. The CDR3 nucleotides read TGTGCCAGCTCATCAGGACAGGGGTTTGGTAATTCACCCCTCCACTTT. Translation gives CASSSGQGFGNSPLHF. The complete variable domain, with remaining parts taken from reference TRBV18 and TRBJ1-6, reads NAGVMQNPRHLVRRRGQEARLRCSPMKGHSHVYWYRQLPEEGLKFMVYLQKENIIDESGMPKERFSAEFPKEGPSILRIQQVVRGDSAAYFCASSSGQGFGNSPLHFGNGTRLTVT.